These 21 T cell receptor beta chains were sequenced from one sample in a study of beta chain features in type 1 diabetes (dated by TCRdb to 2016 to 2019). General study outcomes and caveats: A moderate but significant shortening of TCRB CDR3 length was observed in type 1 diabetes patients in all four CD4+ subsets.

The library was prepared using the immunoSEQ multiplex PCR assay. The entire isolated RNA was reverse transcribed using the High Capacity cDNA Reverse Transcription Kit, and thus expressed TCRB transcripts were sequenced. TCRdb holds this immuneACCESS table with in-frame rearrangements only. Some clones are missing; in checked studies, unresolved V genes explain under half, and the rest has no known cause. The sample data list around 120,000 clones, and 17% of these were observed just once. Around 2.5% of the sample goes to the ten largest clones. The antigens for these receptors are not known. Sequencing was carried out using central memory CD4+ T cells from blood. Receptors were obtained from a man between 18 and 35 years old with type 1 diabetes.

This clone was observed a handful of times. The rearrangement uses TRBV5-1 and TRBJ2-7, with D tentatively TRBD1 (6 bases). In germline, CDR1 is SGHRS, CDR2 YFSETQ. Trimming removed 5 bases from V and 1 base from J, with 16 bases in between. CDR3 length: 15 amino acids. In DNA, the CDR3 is TGCGCCAGCAGTTTCAAGCAGGGGTTATCCTACGAGCAGTACTTC. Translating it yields CASSFKQGLSYEQYF.

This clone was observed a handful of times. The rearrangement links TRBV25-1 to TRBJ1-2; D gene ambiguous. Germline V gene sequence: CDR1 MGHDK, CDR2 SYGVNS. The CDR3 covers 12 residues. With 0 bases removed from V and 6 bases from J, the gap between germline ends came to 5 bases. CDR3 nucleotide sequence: TGTGCCAGCAGTGAATACCCGGATGGCTACACCTTC. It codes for CASSEYPDGYTF.

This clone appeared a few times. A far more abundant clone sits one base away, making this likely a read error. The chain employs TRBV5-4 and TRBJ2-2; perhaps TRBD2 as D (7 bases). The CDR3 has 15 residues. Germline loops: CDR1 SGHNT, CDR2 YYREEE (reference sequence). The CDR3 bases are TGTGCCCGCAGCTCCGGGGGGCCGGGCACCGGGGAGCTGTTTTTT. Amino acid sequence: CARSSGGPGTGELFF.

The CDR3 nucleotides read TGTGCCATCAGTGAAGGACTAAGCGGGGCCACAGATACGCAGTATTTT. Protein sequence: CAISEGLSGATDTQYF. This chain links TRBV10-3 with TRBJ2-3; TRBD2 agrees at 7 bases. The germline V gene encodes CDR1 ENHRY and CDR2 SYGVKD. V dropped 3 bases and J dropped 2; count of bases not matched to a gene: 8. The CDR3 extends over 16 amino acids.

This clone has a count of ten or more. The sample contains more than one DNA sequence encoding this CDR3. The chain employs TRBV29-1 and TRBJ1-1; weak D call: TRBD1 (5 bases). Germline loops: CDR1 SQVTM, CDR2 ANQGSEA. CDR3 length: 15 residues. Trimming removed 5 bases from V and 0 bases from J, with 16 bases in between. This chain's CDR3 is CSVSAGWGMNTEAFF. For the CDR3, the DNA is TGCAGCGTTTCGGCAGGGTGGGGGATGAACACTGAAGCTTTCTTT.

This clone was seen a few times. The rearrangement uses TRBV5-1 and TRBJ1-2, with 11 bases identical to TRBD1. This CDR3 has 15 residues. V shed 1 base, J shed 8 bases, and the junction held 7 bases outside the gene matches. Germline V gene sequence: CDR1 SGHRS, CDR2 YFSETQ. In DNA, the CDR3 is TGCGCCAGCAGCTTGTATACGGGACAGGGGGTCGGCTACACCTTC. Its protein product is CASSLYTGQGVGYTF.

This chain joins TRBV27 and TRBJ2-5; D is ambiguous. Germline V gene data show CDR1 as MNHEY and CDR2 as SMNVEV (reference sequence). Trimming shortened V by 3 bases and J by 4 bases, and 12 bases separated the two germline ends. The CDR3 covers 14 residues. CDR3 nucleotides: TGTGCCAGCAGTTTCGACACCTCCGGAGAGACCCAGTACTTC. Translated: CASSFDTSGETQYF.

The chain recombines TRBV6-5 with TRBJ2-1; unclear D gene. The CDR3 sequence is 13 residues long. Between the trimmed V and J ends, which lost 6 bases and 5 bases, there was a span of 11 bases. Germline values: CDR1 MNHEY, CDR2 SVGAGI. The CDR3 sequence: CASRVIPNNEQFF. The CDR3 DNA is TGTGCCAGCAGAGTTATACCCAACAATGAGCAGTTCTTC.

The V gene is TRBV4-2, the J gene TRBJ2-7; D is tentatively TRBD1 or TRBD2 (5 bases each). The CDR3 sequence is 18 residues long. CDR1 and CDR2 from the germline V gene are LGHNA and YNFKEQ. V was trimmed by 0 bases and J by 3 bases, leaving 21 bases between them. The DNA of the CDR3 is TGTGCCAGCAGCCAAGATTTGGGAACCGGGACCACCATCTACGAGCAGTACTTC. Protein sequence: CASSQDLGTGTTIYEQYF.

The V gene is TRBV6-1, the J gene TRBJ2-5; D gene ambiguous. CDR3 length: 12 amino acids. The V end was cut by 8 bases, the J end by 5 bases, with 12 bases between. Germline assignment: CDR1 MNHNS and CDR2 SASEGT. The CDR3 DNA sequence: TGTGCCAGCCTTAGCTCAGGCGAGACCCAGTACTTC. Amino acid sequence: CASLSSGETQYF.

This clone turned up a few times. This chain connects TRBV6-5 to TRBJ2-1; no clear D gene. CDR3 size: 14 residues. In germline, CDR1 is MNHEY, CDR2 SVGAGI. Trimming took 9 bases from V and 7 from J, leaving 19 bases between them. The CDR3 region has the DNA TGTGCCAGTTGGAGCGCGCAGCGAACTAATGAGCAGTTCTTC. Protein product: CASWSAQRTNEQFF.

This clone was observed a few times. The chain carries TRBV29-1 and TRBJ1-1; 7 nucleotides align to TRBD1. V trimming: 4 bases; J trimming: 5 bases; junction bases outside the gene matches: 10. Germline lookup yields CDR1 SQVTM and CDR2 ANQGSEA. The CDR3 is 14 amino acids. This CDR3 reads CSVGSRQGETEAFF. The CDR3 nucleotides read TGCAGCGTTGGCTCGAGACAGGGAGAGACTGAAGCTTTCTTT.

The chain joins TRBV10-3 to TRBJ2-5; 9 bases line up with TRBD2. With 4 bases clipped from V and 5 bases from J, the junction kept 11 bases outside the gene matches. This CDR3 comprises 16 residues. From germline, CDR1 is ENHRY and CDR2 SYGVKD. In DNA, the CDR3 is TGTGCCATCAGTGGGGAGCTAGCGGGGCCCTCGGAGACCCAGTACTTC. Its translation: CAISGELAGPSETQYF.

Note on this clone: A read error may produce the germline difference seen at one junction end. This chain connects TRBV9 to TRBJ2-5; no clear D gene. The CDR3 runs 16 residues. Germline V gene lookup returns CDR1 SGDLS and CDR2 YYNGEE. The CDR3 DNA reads TGTGCCAGCAGCGTCGACCCCCTAGGAAAACAAGAAACCCAGTACTTC. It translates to CASSVDPLGKQETQYF.

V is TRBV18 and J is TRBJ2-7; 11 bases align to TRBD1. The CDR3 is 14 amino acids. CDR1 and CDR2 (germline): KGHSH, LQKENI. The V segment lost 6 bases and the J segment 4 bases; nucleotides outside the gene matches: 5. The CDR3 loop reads CASSRDRGVYEQYF. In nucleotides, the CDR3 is TGTGCCAGCTCGAGGGACAGGGGGGTTTACGAGCAGTACTTC.

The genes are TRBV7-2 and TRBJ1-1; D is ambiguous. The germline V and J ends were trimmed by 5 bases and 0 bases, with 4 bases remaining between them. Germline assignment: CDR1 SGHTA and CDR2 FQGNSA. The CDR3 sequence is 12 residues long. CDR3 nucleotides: TGTGCCAGCAGCCCAGTGAACACTGAAGCTTTCTTT. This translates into CASSPVNTEAFF.

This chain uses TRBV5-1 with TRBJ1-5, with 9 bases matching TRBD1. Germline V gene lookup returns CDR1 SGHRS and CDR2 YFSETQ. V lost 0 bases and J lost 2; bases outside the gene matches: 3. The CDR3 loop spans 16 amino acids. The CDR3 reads CASSLGGQGGNQPQHF. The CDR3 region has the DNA TGCGCCAGCAGCTTGGGGGGACAGGGAGGCAATCAGCCCCAGCATTTT.

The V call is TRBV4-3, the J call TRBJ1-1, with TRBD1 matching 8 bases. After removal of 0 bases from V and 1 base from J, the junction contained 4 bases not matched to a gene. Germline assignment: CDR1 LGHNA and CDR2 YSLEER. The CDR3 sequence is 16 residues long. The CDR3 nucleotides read TGCGCCAGCAGCCAAGATGTCGGGACAGGGAACACTGAAGCTTTCTTT. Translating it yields CASSQDVGTGNTEAFF.

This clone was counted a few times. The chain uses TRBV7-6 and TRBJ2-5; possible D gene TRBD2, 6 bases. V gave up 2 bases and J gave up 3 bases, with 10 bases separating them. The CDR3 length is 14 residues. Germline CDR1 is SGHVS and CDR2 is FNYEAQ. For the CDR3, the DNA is TGTGCCAGCAGCTTACAGGGCGGGGAAGAGACCCAGTACTTC. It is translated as CASSLQGGEETQYF.

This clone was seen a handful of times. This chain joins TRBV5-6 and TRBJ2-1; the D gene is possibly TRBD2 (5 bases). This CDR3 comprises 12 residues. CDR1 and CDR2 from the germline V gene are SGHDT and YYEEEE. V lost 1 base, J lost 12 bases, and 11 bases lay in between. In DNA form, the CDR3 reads TGTGCCAGCAGCTTGTTCCTGGGAGTGCAGTTCTTC. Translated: CASSLFLGVQFF.

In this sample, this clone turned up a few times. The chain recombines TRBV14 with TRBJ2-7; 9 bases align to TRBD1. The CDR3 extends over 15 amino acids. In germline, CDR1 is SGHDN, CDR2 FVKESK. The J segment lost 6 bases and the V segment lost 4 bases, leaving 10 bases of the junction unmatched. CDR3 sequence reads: CASSPMGQGVGEQYF. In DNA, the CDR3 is TGTGCCAGCAGCCCGATGGGACAGGGAGTTGGCGAGCAGTACTTC.